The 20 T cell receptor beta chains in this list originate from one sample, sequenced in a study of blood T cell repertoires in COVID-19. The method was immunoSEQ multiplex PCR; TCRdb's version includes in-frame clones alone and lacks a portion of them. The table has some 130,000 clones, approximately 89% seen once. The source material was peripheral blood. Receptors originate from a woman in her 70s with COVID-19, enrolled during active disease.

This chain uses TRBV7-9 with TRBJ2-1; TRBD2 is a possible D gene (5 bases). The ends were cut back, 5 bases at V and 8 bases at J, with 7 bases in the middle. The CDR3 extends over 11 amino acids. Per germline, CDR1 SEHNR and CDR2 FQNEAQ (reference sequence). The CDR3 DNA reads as TGTGCCAGCAGCCGCGGGTATGAGCAGTTCTTC. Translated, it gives CASSRGYEQFF.

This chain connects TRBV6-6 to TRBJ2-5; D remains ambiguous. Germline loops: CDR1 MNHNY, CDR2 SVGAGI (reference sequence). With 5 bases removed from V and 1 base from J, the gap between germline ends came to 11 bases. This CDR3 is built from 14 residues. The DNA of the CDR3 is TGTGCCAGCAGTCTTAGCCTAATCCAAGAGACCCAGTACTTC. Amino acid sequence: CASSLSLIQETQYF.

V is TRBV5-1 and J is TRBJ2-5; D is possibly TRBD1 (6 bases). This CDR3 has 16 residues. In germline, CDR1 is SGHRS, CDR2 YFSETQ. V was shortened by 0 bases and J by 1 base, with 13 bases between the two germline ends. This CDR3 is CASSLGALGAQETQYF. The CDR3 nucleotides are TGCGCCAGCAGCTTGGGGGCGTTGGGGGCCCAAGAGACCCAGTACTTC.

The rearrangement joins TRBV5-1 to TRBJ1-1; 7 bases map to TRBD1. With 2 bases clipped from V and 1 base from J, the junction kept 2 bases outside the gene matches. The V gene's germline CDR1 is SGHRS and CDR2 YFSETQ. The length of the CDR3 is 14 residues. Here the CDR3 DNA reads TGCGCCAGCAGCTTTGAGGGGGCGAACACTGAAGCTTTCTTT. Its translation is CASSFEGANTEAFF.

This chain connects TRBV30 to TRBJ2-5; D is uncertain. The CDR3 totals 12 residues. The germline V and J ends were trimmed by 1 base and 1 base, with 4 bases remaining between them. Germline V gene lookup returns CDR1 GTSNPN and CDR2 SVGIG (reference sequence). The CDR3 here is CAWSGGQETQYF. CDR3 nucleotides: TGTGCCTGGAGTGGAGGCCAAGAGACCCAGTACTTC. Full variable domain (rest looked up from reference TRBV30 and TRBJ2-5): SQTIHQWPATLVQPVGSPLSLECTVEGTSNPNLYWYRQAAGRGLQLLFYSVGIGQISSEVPQNLSASRPQDRQFILSSKKLLLSDSGFYLCAWSGGQETQYFGPGTRLLVL.

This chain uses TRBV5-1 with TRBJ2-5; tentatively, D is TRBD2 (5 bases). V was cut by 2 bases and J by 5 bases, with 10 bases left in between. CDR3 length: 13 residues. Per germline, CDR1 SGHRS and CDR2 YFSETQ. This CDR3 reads CASSFEGRETQYF. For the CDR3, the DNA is TGCGCCAGCAGCTTTGAGGGTCGGGAGACCCAGTACTTC.

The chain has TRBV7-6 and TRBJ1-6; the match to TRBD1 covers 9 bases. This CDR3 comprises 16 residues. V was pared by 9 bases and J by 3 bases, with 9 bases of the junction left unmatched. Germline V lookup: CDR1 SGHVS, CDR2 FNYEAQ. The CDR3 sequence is CASTPGQGDYNSPLHF. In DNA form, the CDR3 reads TGTGCCAGTACCCCGGGACAGGGCGACTATAATTCACCCCTCCACTTT.

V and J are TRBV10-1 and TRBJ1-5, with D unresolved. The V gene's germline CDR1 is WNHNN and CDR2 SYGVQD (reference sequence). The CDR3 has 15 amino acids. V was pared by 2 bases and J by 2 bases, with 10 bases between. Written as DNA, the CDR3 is TGCGCCAGCAGTGAGCGGGAAATGGGCAATCAGCCCCAGCATTTT. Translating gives CASSEREMGNQPQHF.

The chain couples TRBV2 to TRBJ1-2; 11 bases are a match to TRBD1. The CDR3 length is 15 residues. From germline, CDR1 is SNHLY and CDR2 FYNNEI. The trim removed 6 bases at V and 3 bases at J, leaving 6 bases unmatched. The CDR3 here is CASRWTGGSDYGYTF. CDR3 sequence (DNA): TGTGCCAGCAGATGGACAGGGGGCAGCGACTATGGCTACACCTTC.

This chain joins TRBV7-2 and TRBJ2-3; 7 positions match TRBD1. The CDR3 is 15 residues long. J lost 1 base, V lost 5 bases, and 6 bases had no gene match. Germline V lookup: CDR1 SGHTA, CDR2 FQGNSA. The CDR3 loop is CASSRQQGRTDTQYF. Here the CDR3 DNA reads TGTGCCAGCAGCCGCCAACAGGGGCGCACAGATACGCAGTATTTT.

Here the CDR3 reads CASSSGQGWPVNQPQHF. The CDR3 DNA reads TGTGCCAGTAGTTCCGGACAGGGGTGGCCGGTAAATCAGCCCCAGCATTTT. This rearrangement joins TRBV19 to TRBJ1-5, with 9 bases aligning to TRBD1. This CDR3 has 17 residues. From germline, CDR1 is LNHDA and CDR2 SQIVND (reference sequence). With V trimmed by 5 bases and J by 4 bases, 12 bases remained unmatched.

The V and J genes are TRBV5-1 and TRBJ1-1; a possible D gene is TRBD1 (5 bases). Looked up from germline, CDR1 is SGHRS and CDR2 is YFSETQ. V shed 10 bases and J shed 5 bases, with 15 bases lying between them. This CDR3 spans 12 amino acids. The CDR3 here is CASRGGETEAFF. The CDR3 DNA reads TGCGCCTCAAGGGGAGGTGAAACTGAAGCTTTCTTT.

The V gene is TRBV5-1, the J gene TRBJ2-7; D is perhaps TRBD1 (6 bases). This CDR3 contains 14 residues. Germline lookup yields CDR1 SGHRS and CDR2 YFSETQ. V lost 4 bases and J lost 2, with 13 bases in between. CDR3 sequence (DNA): TGCGCCAGCAGCACCCAAACAGGGCCCTACGAGCAGTACTTC. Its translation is CASSTQTGPYEQYF.

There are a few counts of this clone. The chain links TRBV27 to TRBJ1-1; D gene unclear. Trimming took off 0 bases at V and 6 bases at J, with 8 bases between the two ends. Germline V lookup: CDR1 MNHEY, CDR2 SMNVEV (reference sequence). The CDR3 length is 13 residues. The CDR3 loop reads CASSLSPRAEAFF. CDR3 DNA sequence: TGTGCCAGCAGTTTATCGCCTCGCGCTGAAGCTTTCTTT.

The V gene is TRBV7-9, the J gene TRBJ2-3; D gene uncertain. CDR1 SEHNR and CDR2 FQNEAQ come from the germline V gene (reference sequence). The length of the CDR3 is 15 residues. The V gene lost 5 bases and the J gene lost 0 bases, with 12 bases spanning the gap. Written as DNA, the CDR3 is TGTGCCAGCAGCCTCCTTGTAGCTAGCACAGATACGCAGTATTTT. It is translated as CASSLLVASTDTQYF.

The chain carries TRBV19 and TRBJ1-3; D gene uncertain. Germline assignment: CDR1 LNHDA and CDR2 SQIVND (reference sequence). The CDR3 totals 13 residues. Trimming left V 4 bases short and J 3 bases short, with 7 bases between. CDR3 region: CASSTPGGNTIYF. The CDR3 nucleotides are TGTGCCAGTAGTACCCCAGGTGGAAACACCATATATTTT.

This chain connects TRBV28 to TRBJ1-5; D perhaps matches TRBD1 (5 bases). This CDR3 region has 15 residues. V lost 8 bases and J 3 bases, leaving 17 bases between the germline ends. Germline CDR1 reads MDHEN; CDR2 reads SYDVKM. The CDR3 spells CASFGGGFVNQPQHF. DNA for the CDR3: TGTGCCAGCTTCGGGGGAGGGTTCGTCAATCAGCCCCAGCATTTT.

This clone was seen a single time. The CDR3 here is CASSPREHYEQYF. DNA for the CDR3: TGTGCCAGCTCACCTCGGGAGCATTACGAGCAGTACTTC. The chain joins TRBV18 to TRBJ2-7, with a weak D call TRBD2 (6 bases). Germline V gene data show CDR1 as KGHSH and CDR2 as LQKENI. The CDR3 totals 13 residues. V was clipped by 3 bases and J by 4 bases, with 10 bases between them.

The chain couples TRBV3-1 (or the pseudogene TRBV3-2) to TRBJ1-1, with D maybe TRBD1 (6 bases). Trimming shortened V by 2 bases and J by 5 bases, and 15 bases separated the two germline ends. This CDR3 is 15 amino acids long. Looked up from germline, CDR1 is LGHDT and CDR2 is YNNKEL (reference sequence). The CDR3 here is CASSQPPGGPTEAFF. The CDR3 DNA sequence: TGTGCCAGCAGCCAACCCCCCGGGGGGCCTACTGAAGCTTTCTTT.

The CDR3 sequence: CSVGTGITEKLFF. The CDR3 DNA follows: TGCAGCGTTGGCACCGGGATAACAGAAAAACTGTTTTTT. This chain uses TRBV29-1 with TRBJ1-4; D gene ambiguous. The length of the CDR3 is 13 residues. V lost 4 bases, J lost 8 bases, and 14 bases lay in between. From germline, CDR1 is SQVTM and CDR2 ANQGSEA. Using reference TRBV29-1 and TRBJ1-4 for the parts outside the CDR3, the full variable domain is SAVISQKPSRDICQRGTSLTIQCQVDSQVTMMFWYRQQPGQSLTLIATANQGSEATYESGFVIDKFPISRPNLTFSTLTVSNMSPEDSSIYLCSVGTGITEKLFFGSGTQLSVL.